The 21 T cell receptor beta chains listed next were all sequenced from one sample in a study of blood T cell repertoires in COVID-19. The method was immunoSEQ multiplex PCR; TCRdb's version includes in-frame clones alone and lacks a portion of them. The data hold around 170,000 clones, with around nine tenths observed a single time. The specimen sequenced was peripheral blood. Receptors were obtained from a man aged 55 to 70 with COVID-19, enrolled during active disease.

This clone was seen a single time. J is TRBJ1-5 and V is TRBV6-5, with D hard to call. The V gene's germline CDR1 is MNHEY and CDR2 SVGAGI. The CDR3 runs to 13 residues. V was cut by 7 bases and J by 3 bases, with 10 bases left in between. CDR3 DNA: TGTGCCAGCACCACGAGGGACAATCAGCCCCAGCATTTT. It encodes CASTTRDNQPQHF.

This clone has only one observation. The rearrangement joins TRBV3-1 (or the pseudogene TRBV3-2) to TRBJ2-1; 10 positions match TRBD2. The germline gives CDR1 LGHDT, CDR2 YNNKEL (reference sequence). V gave up 0 bases and J gave up 10 bases; unmatched junction bases: 6. The CDR3 is 15 residues long. The CDR3 DNA is TGTGCCAGCAGCCAAGATCTAGCGGGAGTCCGGGAGCAGTTCTTC. Protein sequence: CASSQDLAGVREQFF.

This CDR3 reads CASRITAGTGDLWEQYF. Here the CDR3 DNA reads TGTGCCAGCAGAATAACCGCCGGGACAGGTGATCTATGGGAGCAGTACTTC. This chain uses TRBV28 with TRBJ2-7, with 8 bases identical to TRBD1. The CDR3 covers 17 residues. Germline trimming cut 6 bases from V and 7 bases from J; bases unmatched to any gene: 20. The V gene's germline CDR1 is MDHEN and CDR2 SYDVKM.

The genes are TRBV10-3 and TRBJ2-1, with 9 bases identical to TRBD2. CDR3 length equals 16 residues. Germline CDR1 reads ENHRY; CDR2 reads SYGVKD. Germline trimming cut 10 bases from V and 7 bases from J; bases unmatched to any gene: 17. The CDR3 DNA reads TGTGCCACCTGGACTAGCGCCTCAGACCGGCGGAATGAGCAGTTCTTC. Amino acids: CATWTSASDRRNEQFF.

The genes are TRBV10-1 and TRBJ2-7; D might be TRBD2 (6 bases). V lost 6 bases to trimming and J lost 6 bases, with 21 bases between them. Germline-derived CDR1 and CDR2 are WNHNN and SYGVQD (reference sequence). This CDR3 region has 15 residues. CDR3 region: CASRGGKSPLREQYF. The CDR3 DNA sequence: TGCGCCAGCAGGGGGGGTAAGAGCCCTCTCCGCGAGCAGTACTTC.

The rearrangement links TRBV7-3 to TRBJ1-1, with 8 nucleotides matching TRBD1. Germline V gene data show CDR1 as SGHTA and CDR2 as FQGTGA. The CDR3 runs 18 residues. The trim removed 3 bases at V and 6 bases at J, leaving 18 bases unmatched. CDR3: CASSLSQGAGGPGAEAFF. The CDR3 DNA follows: TGTGCCAGCAGCTTGAGTCAGGGGGCTGGAGGACCCGGGGCTGAAGCTTTCTTT.

V usage is TRBV19 and J usage is TRBJ1-1; 7 positions match TRBD1. Germline V gives CDR1 LNHDA, CDR2 SQIVND (reference sequence). The trim removed 3 bases at V and 5 bases at J, leaving 3 bases unmatched. This CDR3 is 13 amino acids long. In nucleotides, the CDR3 is TGTGCCAGTAGTATTAGGGGGCCGACTGAAGCTTTCTTT. Encoded protein: CASSIRGPTEAFF.

The chain carries TRBV5-1 and TRBJ2-1, with 7 bases identical to TRBD1. This CDR3 is 14 amino acids long. Trimming removed 4 bases from V and 4 bases from J; junction bases left unmatched: 5. The germline CDR1 and CDR2 sequences are SGHRS and YFSETQ. In DNA, the CDR3 is TGCGCCAGCAGCATCGGACAGGTATACAATGAGCAGTTCTTC. Amino acids: CASSIGQVYNEQFF.

V is TRBV16 and J is TRBJ1-4; 10 bases agree with TRBD1. The germline V gene has CDR1 KGHSY and CDR2 FQNENV. CDR3 size: 16 residues. The J segment lost 3 bases and the V segment lost 4 bases, leaving 5 bases of the junction unmatched. The CDR3 spells CASSRDRGRANEKLFF. CDR3 nucleotides: TGTGCCAGCAGCCGGGACAGGGGTCGGGCTAATGAAAAACTGTTTTTT.

The rearrangement uses TRBV6-6 and TRBJ2-5; the D gene is possibly TRBD1 (6 bases). Trimming cost V 2 bases and J 1 base, with 8 bases left between them. Germline lookup yields CDR1 MNHNY and CDR2 SVGAGI (reference sequence). The CDR3 consists of 14 residues. As DNA, the CDR3 is TGTGCCAGCAGTTACCGCAGGGGCCAAGAGACCCAGTACTTC. Translating gives CASSYRRGQETQYF.

V and J are TRBV19 and TRBJ1-5, with 10 bases lining up with TRBD1. From germline, CDR1 is LNHDA and CDR2 SQIVND (reference sequence). The V gene end was trimmed by 5 bases and the J gene end by 1 base; junction bases not matched to a gene: 5. This CDR3 is 16 amino acids long. CDR3 nucleotide sequence: TGTGCCAGTAGTGCATGGACAGGGGGAAGCAATCAGCCCCAGCATTTT. It codes for CASSAWTGGSNQPQHF.

This clone was detected only once. V and J are TRBV7-2 and TRBJ2-2; perhaps TRBD2 as D (6 bases). From germline, CDR1 is SGHTA and CDR2 FQGNSA. The CDR3 is 16 residues long. Deletions cut 1 base from V and 6 bases from J, with 15 bases between. Here the CDR3 reads CASSLDGTGGAGELFF. CDR3 in DNA: TGTGCCAGCAGCTTAGACGGGACTGGTGGTGCCGGGGAGCTGTTTTTT.

The V gene is TRBV10-1, the J gene TRBJ1-6, with no clear D. The CDR3 runs to 14 residues. CDR1 WNHNN and CDR2 SYGVQD come from the germline V gene (reference sequence). V dropped 3 bases and J dropped 7 bases, with 10 bases sitting between them. The CDR3 spells CASSDQEFNSPLHF. The CDR3 DNA reads as TGCGCCAGCAGTGATCAGGAATTCAATTCACCCCTCCACTTT.

The chain recombines TRBV12-3 or TRBV12-4 with TRBJ1-1; D is ambiguous. Trimming removed 5 bases from V and 3 bases from J, with 4 bases in between. CDR3 length: 11 residues. The CDR3 sequence is CASSRDTEAFF. CDR3 nucleotide sequence: TGTGCCAGCAGTCGGGACACTGAAGCTTTCTTT.

This clone was counted once. The chain is built from TRBV18 and TRBJ1-5; TRBD1 agrees at 11 bases. The V segment lost 3 bases and the J segment 5 bases; nucleotides outside the gene matches: 6. CDR3 length equals 16 residues. CDR1 and CDR2 (germline): KGHSH, LQKENI. CDR3 nucleotides: TGTGCCAGCTCACCGGGTGGACAGGGGGCAGATCAGCCCCAGCATTTT. Its translation: CASSPGGQGADQPQHF.

This chain uses TRBV4-1 with TRBJ2-1; 10 nucleotides line up with TRBD1. V was clipped by 5 bases and J by 9 bases; unmatched bases: 7. The V gene's germline CDR1 is MGHRA and CDR2 YSYEKL. The CDR3 consists of 14 residues. The CDR3 spells CASSGRTGGSEQFF. CDR3 in DNA: TGCGCCAGCAGCGGACGGACAGGGGGTAGTGAGCAGTTCTTC.

The rearrangement joins TRBV7-2 to TRBJ1-1; D remains unclear. This CDR3 is built from 12 residues. Per the germline V gene, CDR1 is SGHTA and CDR2 is FQGNSA. Trimming pared 5 bases from V and 7 bases from J, leaving 11 bases between. CDR3 in amino acids: CASSAQVFEAFF. Written as DNA, the CDR3 is TGTGCCAGCAGCGCTCAGGTGTTTGAAGCTTTCTTT.

The chain recombines TRBV28 with TRBJ1-3; D not resolved. In germline, CDR1 is MDHEN, CDR2 SYDVKM. The CDR3 consists of 18 residues. The V and J ends lost 2 bases and 4 bases respectively, with 21 bases between them. CDR3 nucleotides: TGTGCCAGCAGTTTAAACGCCCGGGTACCGCAGACCGGAAACACCATATATTTT. Translating gives CASSLNARVPQTGNTIYF.

The J gene is TRBJ1-1, the V gene TRBV15; 7 nucleotides match TRBD1. This CDR3 comprises 14 residues. Germline CDR1 reads LNHNV; CDR2 reads YYDKDF (reference sequence). The CDR3 nucleotides read TGTGCTTCAGGGCGTAGGCAGGGGGGCACTGAAGCTTTCTTT. Amino acid sequence: CASGRRQGGTEAFF.

This clone came up a few times. In the same sample, other DNA sequences code for this CDR3. This chain uses TRBV18 with TRBJ2-7; 9 bases fit TRBD1. Losses at the gene ends were 3 bases for V and 3 bases for J; bases not matched to a gene: 3. The CDR3 loop spans 14 amino acids. Germline V gene lookup returns CDR1 KGHSH and CDR2 LQKENI. CDR3: CASSPPGQGYEQYF. CDR3 nucleotide sequence: TGTGCCAGCTCACCTCCGGGACAGGGCTACGAGCAGTACTTC.

The V gene is TRBV25-1, the J gene TRBJ1-2; TRBD1 matches at 12 bases. This CDR3 has 15 residues. CDR1 MGHDK and CDR2 SYGVNS come from the germline V gene. V trimming: 6 bases; J trimming: 2 bases; junction bases outside the gene matches: 4. CDR3: CASRQGTGGNYGYTF. The CDR3 region has the DNA TGTGCCAGCAGGCAGGGGACAGGGGGCAACTATGGCTACACCTTC.